Given below is one TCR beta chain in context. This receptor's antigen is unknown. No base qualities exist here, and no much larger clone lies one base off it. From its cysteine to its phenylalanine, the CDR3 spans 16 amino acids. Only CDR3 DNA is held: 48 bases, read in frame from base 1. CDR1 is given as SGHTA and CDR2 as FQGNSA, both from the germline V gene. V and J are trimmed by 1 base and 2 bases, and the gene matches miss 6 bases of the junction. This entry comes from a study of T cell responses to AZD1222 COVID-19 vaccine (dated by TCRdb to about 2021). Some background on the complete study: TCR sequencing was performed for about 250 trial participants, of whom 207 were given two doses of AZD1222 and approximately 25 were given two doses of MenACWY control vaccine. Trial participants were enrolled by age into subgroups of 18-55, 56-69 and 70-plus years, and around 140, 26 and 57 TCR-sequenced participants, respectively, were included in these subgroups.

The CDR3 regions of human TCRbeta chains were subjected to immunosequencing. Turning to the authors' computational methods: TCRs in the repertoires were compared against a reference library of SARS-CoV-2-specific TCRs that had been generated with the MIRA antigen-specificity platform. Breadth was defined as the fraction of unique TCRs that were SARS-CoV-2-associated. Depth was defined as the fraction of total T cells that were SARS-CoV-2-associated. Using the MIRA data, every spike-specific TCR was mapped to the spike region that the TCR reacted to and assigned to either a CD4 or a CD8 class. Log10-transformed breadth and depth values were compared by one-way ANOVA with Sidak's multiple comparisons tests. The clones in this table, taken by TCRdb from immuneACCESS, are in-frame only. Not every clone is retained; where verified, under half of the shortfall comes from an unresolved V gene, and the cause of the rest is unknown. That table gives V, J and clone size, and the DNA gave D and trimming. The sample contains about 92,000 clones, around 88% of them found a single time. Around a tenth of the sample goes to the ten largest clones.

The paper as a whole reports these results and caveats: Only five to seven AZD1222 recipients were SARS-CoV-2 seropositive at baseline, limiting conclusions about previously exposed vaccinees. Because no samples from the day 14 peak response were available, repertoires could be characterized only after the peak T cell response. Participants were mostly white British, with more females than males. The authors suggested clonal diversity may have been underestimated. The vaccine-associated CD4 TCRs covered the entire spike protein, and the dominant responses fell in regions 160-218 and 743-854. Epitopes outside the regions mutated in the B.1.351 and B.1.1.7 variants were reportedly recognized by nearly half of the unique spike-specific TCRs. Spike-specific TCR breadth and depth rose significantly after two AZD1222 doses compared with day 0 and with MenACWY recipients. The 56-69-year group was small, and its depth increase did not reach significance, likely because of low power.

Taken with the paper, the label for time point translates to: baseline before first vaccination. According to the study, the label for this sample's treatment or condition signals: meningococcal conjugate vaccine given as trial control. Vaccinee samples were obtained from the UK trials COV001 and COV002, which included a single-blind randomized controlled phase 2/3 trial of AZD1222 (ChAdOx1 nCoV-19) in healthy adults. For TCRbeta chain sequencing, PBMC samples from trial participants were taken at day 0 and at day 28 after the second dose. Sequencing used peripheral blood, obtained on day 0 of MenACWY control vaccination. The sequence came from an adult in good health. The chain is made from TRBV7-2 and TRBJ2-5; a stretch of 8 junction bases matches TRBD2. The CDR3 is CASSLGLGTSQETQYF. The DNA reads TGTGCCAGCAGCTTAGGGTTAGGGACTAGTCAAGAGACCCAGTACTTC.